The 4 T cell receptor beta chains below come from one sample, sequenced in a study of T cells after yellow fever vaccination. A single record per CDR3 protein comes from TCRdb applying MiXCR to the 5' RACE reads. The sample has under 350,000 distinct CDR3 sequences, about 4% seen once. The sequencing here drew on PBMCs, taken 5 days after the yellow fever booster vaccination. The receptor source for this set is a man between 18 and 29 years old who received the YFV17D yellow fever vaccine.

Only a few counts were recorded for this clonotype. The chain recombines TRBV4-1 with TRBJ1-1; perhaps TRBD1 as D (6 bases). The germline V gene has CDR1 MGHRA and CDR2 YSYEKL. V gave up 1 base and J gave up 7 bases, with 10 bases separating them. This CDR3 region has 13 residues. CDR3 sequence: CASSQGGGDEAFF. CDR3 in DNA: TGCGCCAGCAGCCAAGGAGGGGGAGATGAAGCTTTCTTT.

This clonotype appeared many times. The J gene is TRBJ1-6, the V gene TRBV2; unclear D gene. Germline CDR1 SNHLY, CDR2 FYNNEI. Between the trimmed V and J ends, which lost 6 bases and 8 bases, there was a span of 14 bases. There are 14 residues in the CDR3. CDR3 nucleotide sequence: TGTGCCAGCAGACCGGGATCTATTGATTCACCCCTCCACTTT. Translating gives CASRPGSIDSPLHF.

The sample holds many counts of this clonotype. The chain employs TRBV4-3 and TRBJ2-3; weak D call: TRBD2 (6 bases). Trimming removed 3 bases from V and 5 bases from J, with 18 bases in between. The CDR3 runs 16 residues. Germline CDR1 and CDR2: LGHNA and YSLEER. This CDR3 reads CASSHTISWGGDTQYF. For the CDR3, the DNA is TGCGCCAGCAGCCACACCATCTCGTGGGGAGGAGATACGCAGTATTTT.

In its sample, this clonotype was seen many times. V is TRBV20-1 and J is TRBJ2-6, with D perhaps TRBD1 (5 bases). The V gene's germline CDR1 is DFQATT and CDR2 SNEGSKA (reference sequence). V was trimmed by 6 bases and J by 0 bases, leaving 15 bases between them. This CDR3 is built from 16 residues. The CDR3 region has the DNA TGCAGTGCCAGCCGAACAGGTATCTCTGGGGCCAACGTCCTGACTTTC. Translated: CSASRTGISGANVLTF.